This T cell receptor beta chain is drawn from a study of T cell changes during pregnancy in multiple sclerosis. Notes on this clone: Other DNA sequences from this sample encode an identical CDR3 as well.

Profiling relied on immunoSEQ multiplex PCR, and the TCRdb table lists in-frame clones only, not all of them. The sample has 130,000 or so clones; approximately 93% are singletons. This receptor was obtained from a female donor with multiple sclerosis, enrolled in a pregnancy study. This specimen consisted of peripheral blood, obtained before pregnancy.

This CDR3 reads CASSLLQGPNTEAFF. CDR3 DNA: TGCGCCAGCAGCCTCTTACAGGGCCCGAACACTGAAGCTTTCTTT. V usage is TRBV5-1 and J usage is TRBJ1-1; tentative D call: TRBD1 (6 bases). Germline V gene lookup returns CDR1 SGHRS and CDR2 YFSETQ. The CDR3 spans 15 residues. Trimming stripped 4 bases from V and 1 base from J, with 14 bases between.